A single sample gave rise to the 25 T cell receptor beta chains below, sequenced in a study of shared clonotypes between healthy human individuals. This table comes from immunoSEQ multiplex PCR, and its TCRdb copy is limited to in-frame clones, with some not included. The sample carries some 2.1 million clones, just over 90% recorded once. Terminally differentiated effector memory CD45RA+ cells were excluded from the naive CD8 cells, which were CD45RO-negative and positively selected for CCR7. The sequencing sample was made of naive CD8+ T cells from PBMCs. These receptors were obtained from a young man in good health. Some clones in this sample may be carry-over from other donors' samples.

The chain links TRBV13 to TRBJ2-1; D not resolved. The CDR3 length is 13 residues. V was clipped by 1 base and J by 6 bases, with 7 bases between them. CDR1 is PRHDT, CDR2 FYEKMQ, per germline (reference sequence). CDR3 nucleotide sequence: TGTGCCAGCAGCTTAGACGGTGGCAATGAGCAGTTCTTC. Its protein is CASSLDGGNEQFF.

Notes on this clone: The sample carries other DNA sequences with the same CDR3. The gene calls are TRBV19 and TRBJ1-1, with D maybe TRBD1 (6 bases). This CDR3 comprises 15 residues. Trimming cost V 1 base and J 1 base, with 10 bases left between them. Looked up from germline, CDR1 is LNHDA and CDR2 is SQIVND (reference sequence). Here the CDR3 reads CASSIGRTANTEAFF. CDR3 sequence (DNA): TGTGCCAGTAGTATAGGGAGGACAGCGAACACTGAAGCTTTCTTT.

V is TRBV14 and J is TRBJ1-2, with 7 bases lining up with TRBD1. The junction had 10 bases not matched to a gene; V was cut back by 2 bases and J by 4 bases. The CDR3 contains 16 residues. Germline CDR1 SGHDN, CDR2 FVKESK. The CDR3 DNA follows: TGTGCCAGCAGCCAACGTACAGGGGCCCAGCCCTATGGCTACACCTTC. This gives the protein CASSQRTGAQPYGYTF.

Here the CDR3 DNA reads TGTGCCTGGACCCGTCGGGGAAACTACGAGCAGTACTTC. Residues: CAWTRRGNYEQYF. The chain recombines TRBV30 with TRBJ2-7; tentative D call: TRBD2 (5 bases). Germline loops: CDR1 GTSNPN, CDR2 SVGIG (reference sequence). The CDR3 contains 13 residues. V was cut by 4 bases and J by 3 bases, with 13 bases left in between.

This clone was detected only a few times. The chain carries TRBV7-8 and TRBJ2-5, with D possibly TRBD2 on 6 matching bases. The germline CDR1 and CDR2 sequences are SGHVS and FQNEAQ. V lost 2 bases and J lost 7, with 17 bases in between. The CDR3 runs to 15 residues. DNA of the CDR3: TGTGCCAGCAGCTTACCCTCCGGGGGTTGGGGGACCCAGTACTTC. The encoded protein is CASSLPSGGWGTQYF.

The chain recombines TRBV30 with TRBJ2-7; 7 positions match TRBD1. Losses at the gene ends were 2 bases for V and 1 base for J; bases not matched to a gene: 11. Germline V gene sequence: CDR1 GTSNPN, CDR2 SVGIG (reference sequence). There are 16 residues in the CDR3. The chain's CDR3 is CAWSLLPGQLSYEQYF. The DNA for the CDR3 is TGTGCCTGGAGTTTACTACCGGGACAGCTTTCCTACGAGCAGTACTTC.

This chain joins TRBV27 and TRBJ1-5; D is undetermined. Per the germline V gene, CDR1 is MNHEY and CDR2 is SMNVEV (reference sequence). The length of the CDR3 is 14 residues. Trimming pared 3 bases from V and 7 bases from J, leaving 13 bases between. CDR3 residues: CASSFARVGQPQHF. The CDR3 DNA reads TGTGCCAGCAGTTTTGCCCGGGTGGGCCAGCCCCAGCATTTT.

With regard to this clone: This specimen includes other DNA sequences encoding the same CDR3. V and J are TRBV29-1 and TRBJ2-7; D is undetermined. The CDR3 has 13 residues. Trimming stripped 4 bases from V and 2 bases from J, with 12 bases between. The V gene's germline CDR1 is SQVTM and CDR2 ANQGSEA. CDR3 sequence reads: CSVVGGGTYEQYF. The CDR3 DNA sequence: TGCAGCGTTGTAGGTGGCGGCACCTACGAGCAGTACTTC.

Notes on this clone: Other DNA sequences in this specimen translate into the identical CDR3. The V gene is TRBV7-9, the J gene TRBJ2-7; D is possibly TRBD2 (7 bases). The germline V gene has CDR1 SEHNR and CDR2 FQNEAQ (reference sequence). Trimming took 1 base from V and 2 from J, leaving 9 bases between them. The CDR3 has 14 residues. CDR3 nucleotides: TGTGCCAGCAGCTTAGAGGGGGGGCCCTACGAGCAGTACTTC. Protein product: CASSLEGGPYEQYF.

V usage is TRBV6-1 and J usage is TRBJ2-7, with D tentatively TRBD1 (5 bases). Trimming shortened V by 3 bases and J by 2 bases, and 14 bases separated the two germline ends. CDR1 MNHNS and CDR2 SASEGT come from the germline V gene. This CDR3 has 15 residues. As DNA, the CDR3 is TGTGCCAGCAGTGATACCCCTAAGGACACCTACGAGCAGTACTTC. Its translation: CASSDTPKDTYEQYF.

The CDR3 DNA is TGTGCCAGTAGTGCCCCATACACTGAAGCTTTCTTT. Its protein is CASSAPYTEAFF. The V gene is TRBV19, the J gene TRBJ1-1; no reliable D call. The CDR3 runs 12 residues. Germline V gives CDR1 LNHDA, CDR2 SQIVND (reference sequence). V lost 5 bases, J lost 3 bases, and 7 bases lay in between.

This clone has a single count. This chain joins TRBV5-1 and TRBJ2-5; D unresolved. The closer fit of TRBJ2-7 to the DNA end suggests the J call may be wrong. This CDR3 region has 11 residues. Germline lookup yields CDR1 SGHRS and CDR2 YFSETQ. The CDR3 protein is CASSPGYEQYF. As DNA, the CDR3 is TGCGCCAGCAGCCCTGGATACGAGCAGTACTTC.

The V call is TRBV6-5, the J call TRBJ2-7; TRBD2 matches 9 bases. Looked up from germline, CDR1 is MNHEY and CDR2 is SVGAGI. The length of the CDR3 is 14 residues. The V segment lost 4 bases and the J segment 3 bases; nucleotides outside the gene matches: 4. The CDR3 bases are TGTGCCAGCAGTTTCGGGCGGGAGGGCTACGAGCAGTACTTC. Amino acids: CASSFGREGYEQYF.

This rearrangement joins TRBV27 to TRBJ2-1, with TRBD1 matching over 8 bases. The CDR3 consists of 15 residues. Germline CDR1 is MNHEY and CDR2 is SMNVEV (reference sequence). V lost 5 bases and J lost 3; bases outside the gene matches: 6. CDR3 protein: CASSEDRGRYNEQFF. The DNA of the CDR3 is TGTGCCAGCAGTGAAGACAGGGGTCGCTACAATGAGCAGTTCTTC.

The J gene is TRBJ2-7, the V gene TRBV27; 9 bases align to TRBD1. Germline-derived CDR1 and CDR2 are MNHEY and SMNVEV (reference sequence). This CDR3 is 14 amino acids long. The junction had 7 bases not matched to a gene; V was cut back by 9 bases and J by 1 base. The CDR3 DNA reads as TGTGCCAGTAGGGACAGGGTTGGGTCCTACGAGCAGTACTTC. This sequence encodes CASRDRVGSYEQYF.

The genes are TRBV4-2 and TRBJ2-1; D possibly matches TRBD1 or TRBD2 (5 bases each). Germline V gene data show CDR1 as LGHNA and CDR2 as YNFKEQ. V was shortened by 4 bases and J by 8 bases, with 9 bases between the two germline ends. This CDR3 is 12 amino acids long. The CDR3 DNA follows: TGTGCCAGCAGCCTCCGAGGGGATGAGCAGTTCTTC. Translating it yields CASSLRGDEQFF.

The rearrangement uses TRBV28 and TRBJ1-2; TRBD1 aligns across 8 bases. V shed 4 bases and J 0 bases; nucleotides not matched to a gene: 4. The CDR3 is 15 residues long. The germline gives CDR1 MDHEN, CDR2 SYDVKM. The CDR3 protein is CASSSTGETNYGYTF. CDR3 nucleotides: TGTGCCAGCAGTTCGACAGGGGAGACTAACTATGGCTACACCTTC.

The gene calls are TRBV6-5 and TRBJ1-5; D remains ambiguous. Between the trimmed V and J ends, which lost 6 bases and 5 bases, there was a span of 14 bases. The CDR3 spans 14 residues. The germline V gene encodes CDR1 MNHEY and CDR2 SVGAGI. CDR3 in DNA: TGTGCCAGCAGCCCCGAAAGTCACTATCAGCCCCAGCATTTT. Its protein is CASSPESHYQPQHF.

The rearrangement joins TRBV6-5 to TRBJ1-2; TRBD1 matches 8 bases. V dropped 5 bases and J dropped 8; count of bases not matched to a gene: 13. In germline, CDR1 is MNHEY, CDR2 SVGAGI. The CDR3 contains 15 residues. The CDR3 DNA sequence: TGTGCCAGCAGTCCGTACAGGGGGGGAAGTCACGGCTACACCTTC. It yields the protein CASSPYRGGSHGYTF.

This chain connects TRBV5-8 to TRBJ2-7; D is perhaps TRBD2 (5 bases). This CDR3 is built from 13 residues. In germline, CDR1 is SGHTS, CDR2 YDEGEE. V lost 2 bases and J lost 2, with 8 bases in between. CDR3: CASSFLAAYEQYF. DNA of the CDR3: TGTGCCAGCAGCTTCCTAGCCGCCTACGAGCAGTACTTC.

CDR3 in DNA: TGCGCCAGCAGCCAACCCAGGGAGTCGGGAATGAACACTGAAGCTTTCTTT. Its translation is CASSQPRESGMNTEAFF. The chain couples TRBV4-1 to TRBJ1-1; the D gene is possibly TRBD1 (5 bases). The CDR3 is made up of 17 amino acids. Germline V gene sequence: CDR1 MGHRA, CDR2 YSYEKL. Trimming shortened V by 2 bases and J by 0 bases, and 16 bases separated the two germline ends.

This sequence joins TRBV9 and TRBJ1-2; the match to TRBD1 covers 8 bases. The junction had 16 bases not matched to a gene; V was cut back by 4 bases and J by 8 bases. The germline V gene encodes CDR1 SGDLS and CDR2 YYNGEE. The CDR3 has 16 amino acids. CDR3: CASSPSSLSGTGGYTF. CDR3 DNA sequence: TGTGCCAGCAGCCCATCATCTCTTTCCGGGACAGGAGGCTACACCTTC.

This chain uses TRBV10-3 with TRBJ2-3; TRBD2 matches 10 bases. Germline values: CDR1 ENHRY, CDR2 SYGVKD. The length of the CDR3 is 16 residues. V was pared by 5 bases and J by 3 bases, with 8 bases of the junction left unmatched. As DNA, the CDR3 is TGTGCCATCAGTTCCGGGACTAGCGTCGGTACAGATACGCAGTATTTT. Translated: CAISSGTSVGTDTQYF.

The rearrangement uses TRBV4-3 and TRBJ1-2; D is perhaps TRBD1 (6 bases). Trimming pared 1 base from V and 5 bases from J, leaving 14 bases between. CDR1 is LGHNA, CDR2 YSLEER, per germline. This CDR3 is 15 amino acids long. In nucleotides, the CDR3 is TGCGCCAGCAGCCAAGCGTCTGGGGGCGCATATGGCTACACCTTC. It encodes CASSQASGGAYGYTF.

This clone turned up a few times. This chain links TRBV10-3 with TRBJ1-1, with D uncertain. The CDR3 is 13 amino acids. Germline loops: CDR1 ENHRY, CDR2 SYGVKD. V gave up 2 bases and J gave up 0 bases, with 4 bases separating them. The CDR3 nucleotides read TGTGCCATCAGTGAGATCATGAACACTGAAGCTTTCTTT. This translates into CAISEIMNTEAFF.